The 9 T cell receptor beta chains reported below all come from one sample, sequenced in a study of T cells in Graves' hyperthyroidism and ophthalmopathy. Amplification targeted TCR beta CDR3 regions from RNA transcripts. TCR CDR3 underwent first-round RT-PCR with the HTBI primer set. MiXCR was run by TCRdb on the multiplex PCR reads, yielding one entry per CDR3 protein. The profile shows approximately 560,000 distinct CDR3 sequences, 40% to 55% of them singletons. Sample: peripheral blood or thyroid tissue (not recorded which). Receptors originate from a woman aged 18-29 years with Graves' hyperthyroidism.

On this clonotype: A single base separates this from a much larger clone, so it may be a read error. The chain has TRBV10-3 and TRBJ2-2; unclear D gene. The CDR3 totals 13 residues. CDR1 is ENHRY and CDR2 is SYGVKD in the germline V gene. The CDR3 here is CASSYLETGELFF. The CDR3 DNA follows: TGTGCCAGCAGTTACTTGGAGACCGGGGAGCTGTTTTTT.

The V and J genes are TRBV20-1 and TRBJ1-2; 7 nucleotides match TRBD1. Losses at the gene ends were 3 bases for V and 7 bases for J; bases not matched to a gene: 8. Germline V gene lookup returns CDR1 DFQATT and CDR2 SNEGSKA (reference sequence). This CDR3 contains 13 residues. The chain's CDR3 is CSASRQGQSGYTF. DNA of the CDR3: TGCAGTGCTAGCCGACAGGGTCAAAGTGGCTACACCTTC.

This clonotype was detected ten times or more. The V gene is TRBV7-3, the J gene TRBJ1-1, with D possibly being TRBD1 (5 bases). CDR1 SGHTA and CDR2 FQGTGA come from the germline V gene. CDR3 length equals 12 residues. Trimming removed 5 bases at V and 11 bases at J, with 15 bases between. CDR3 nucleotide sequence: TGTGCCAGCAGCATTACCTCAGGGCCGGCTTTCTTT. Translation gives CASSITSGPAFF.

The CDR3 spells CASRGGGELFF. The DNA for the CDR3 is TGTGCCAGCCGTGGGGGCGGGGAGCTGTTTTTT. This chain connects TRBV2 to TRBJ2-2; D is tentatively TRBD1 or TRBD2 (5 bases each). V lost 8 bases and J 7 bases, leaving 8 bases between the germline ends. Germline CDR1 and CDR2: SNHLY and FYNNEI. The CDR3 consists of 11 residues.

V usage is TRBV5-1 and J usage is TRBJ2-5; 12 bases line up with TRBD2. CDR1 and CDR2 (germline): SGHRS, YFSETQ. The ends lost 3 bases at V and 4 bases at J; junction bases unmatched: 7. This CDR3 is 16 amino acids long. The CDR3 region has the DNA TGCGCCAGCAGCTCCTGGACTAGCGGGAAGGGAGAGACCCAGTACTTC. As protein: CASSSWTSGKGETQYF.

The genes are TRBV5-4 and TRBJ2-7; D perhaps matches TRBD1 (7 bases). This CDR3 is 13 amino acids long. The germline V and J ends were trimmed by 4 bases and 5 bases, with 13 bases remaining between them. CDR1 and CDR2 (germline): SGHNT, YYREEE (reference sequence). CDR3 protein: CASSQGGEHEQYF. The CDR3 DNA reads TGTGCCAGCAGCCAGGGGGGAGAACACGAGCAGTACTTC.

A note on this clonotype: This could be a read error, since a much larger clone is one nucleotide away. V is TRBV6-5 and J is TRBJ2-6; no reliable D call. The germline V gene has CDR1 MNHEY and CDR2 SVGAGI. This CDR3 has 13 amino acids. V was cut by 7 bases and J by 0 bases, with 4 bases left in between. CDR3 amino acids: CASKDSGANVLTF. Written as DNA, the CDR3 is TGTGCCAGCAAGGACTCTGGGGCCAACGTCCTGACTTTC.

J is TRBJ1-5 and V is TRBV19, with D maybe TRBD1 (6 bases). The ends were cut back, 2 bases at V and 0 bases at J, with 11 bases in the middle. CDR1 and CDR2 from the germline V gene are LNHDA and SQIVND (reference sequence). The CDR3 runs 16 residues. For the CDR3, the DNA is TGTGCCAGTAGTATAATTCCGACAGGTAGCAATCAGCCCCAGCATTTT. It specifies CASSIIPTGSNQPQHF.

V usage is TRBV20-1 and J usage is TRBJ2-2; 7 positions match TRBD2. The CDR3 is made up of 14 amino acids. J was trimmed by 8 bases and V by 2 bases; bases with no gene match: 8. The germline V gene has CDR1 DFQATT and CDR2 SNEGSKA (reference sequence). In nucleotides, the CDR3 is TGCAGTGCTAGAAAACCGGCGGGACTAGGGGAGCTGTTTTTT. This encodes CSARKPAGLGELFF.